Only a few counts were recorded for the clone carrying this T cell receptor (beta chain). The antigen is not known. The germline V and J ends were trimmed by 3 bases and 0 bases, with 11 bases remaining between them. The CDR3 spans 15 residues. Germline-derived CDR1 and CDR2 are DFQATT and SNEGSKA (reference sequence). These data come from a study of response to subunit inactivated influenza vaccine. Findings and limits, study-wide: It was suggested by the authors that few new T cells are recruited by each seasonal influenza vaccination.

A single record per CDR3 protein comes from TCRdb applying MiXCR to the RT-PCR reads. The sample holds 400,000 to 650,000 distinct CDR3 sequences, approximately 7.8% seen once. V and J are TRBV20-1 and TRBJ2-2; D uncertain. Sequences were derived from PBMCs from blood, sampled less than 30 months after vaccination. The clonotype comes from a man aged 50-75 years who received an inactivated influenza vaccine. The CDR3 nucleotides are TGCAGTGCTAGCTCTAACATCCCGAACACCGGGGAGCTGTTTTTT. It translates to CSASSNIPNTGELFF.